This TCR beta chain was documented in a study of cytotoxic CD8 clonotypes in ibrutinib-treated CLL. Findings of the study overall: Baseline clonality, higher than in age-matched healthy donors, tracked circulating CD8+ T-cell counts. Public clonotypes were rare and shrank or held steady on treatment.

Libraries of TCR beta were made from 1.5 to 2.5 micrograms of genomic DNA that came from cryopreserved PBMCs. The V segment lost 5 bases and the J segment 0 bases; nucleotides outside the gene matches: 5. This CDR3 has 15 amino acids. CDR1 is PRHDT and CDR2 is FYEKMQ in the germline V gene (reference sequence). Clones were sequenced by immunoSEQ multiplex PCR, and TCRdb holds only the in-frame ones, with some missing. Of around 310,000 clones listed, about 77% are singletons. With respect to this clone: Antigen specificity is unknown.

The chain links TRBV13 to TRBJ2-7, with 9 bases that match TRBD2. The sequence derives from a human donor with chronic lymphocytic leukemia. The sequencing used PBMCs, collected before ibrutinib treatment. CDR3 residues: CASSRISGSSYEQYF. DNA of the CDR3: TGTGCCAGCAGCCGGATTAGCGGGAGCTCCTACGAGCAGTACTTC.